The 9 T cell receptor beta chains reported below all come from one sample, sequenced in a study of Ad26.COV2.S vaccination and SARS-CoV-2 variants. Clones were read by immunoSEQ multiplex PCR, and TCRdb kept only the in-frame ones, dropping some. Of just over 350,000 clones in the sample, roughly 94% are singletons; the top ten hold about 3.9%. The sample here was peripheral blood, taken after recovery from COVID-19. The receptors originated from a human donor who had recovered from COVID-19.

The CDR3 DNA sequence: TGCGCCAGCAGCTACGGGGACATGATCTATGGCTACACCTTC. Translation: CASSYGDMIYGYTF. The chain carries TRBV5-1 and TRBJ1-2; D may be TRBD1 (6 bases). The CDR3 is 14 amino acids. CDR1 is SGHRS and CDR2 is YFSETQ in the germline V gene. Trimming shortened V by 3 bases and J by 4 bases, and 13 bases separated the two germline ends.

The V call is TRBV29-1, the J call TRBJ2-7; a possible D gene is TRBD1 (6 bases). From germline, CDR1 is SQVTM and CDR2 ANQGSEA. The CDR3 totals 13 residues. V dropped 4 bases and J dropped 2 bases, with 12 bases sitting between them. The CDR3 coding sequence is TGCAGCGTTGCTGAGGACAGTCCCTACGAGCAGTACTTC. It translates to CSVAEDSPYEQYF.

V usage is TRBV19 and J usage is TRBJ2-7; 8 bases match TRBD1. This CDR3 comprises 15 residues. V was pared by 3 bases and J by 3 bases, with 7 bases of the junction left unmatched. The germline CDR1 and CDR2 sequences are LNHDA and SQIVND (reference sequence). The CDR3 spells CASSMGQGASYEQYF. CDR3 in DNA: TGTGCCAGTAGTATGGGGCAGGGGGCGAGCTACGAGCAGTACTTC.

The chain combines TRBV11-3 with TRBJ1-1; D remains ambiguous. Trimming shortened V by 3 bases and J by 3 bases, and 8 bases separated the two germline ends. Germline loops: CDR1 SGHNT, CDR2 YENEEA. CDR3 length: 13 residues. CDR3 bases: TGTGCCAGCAGCTTGTTTGAGGACACTGAAGCTTTCTTT. This sequence encodes CASSLFEDTEAFF.

This clone is a singleton in its sample. V usage is TRBV2 and J usage is TRBJ2-5; TRBD2 might be the D (6 bases). The CDR3 has 15 amino acids. CDR1 and CDR2 from the germline V gene are SNHLY and FYNNEI. V lost 3 bases and J lost 2, with 13 bases in between. The CDR3 bases are TGTGCCAGCAGTGATGGGCGGGGCCGACAAGAGACCCAGTACTTC. Its translation is CASSDGRGRQETQYF.

The chain links TRBV18 to TRBJ1-4, with D unresolved. V was pared by 11 bases and J by 3 bases, with 13 bases between. Germline assignment: CDR1 KGHSH and CDR2 LQKENI. The CDR3 is 13 amino acids. The CDR3 region is CASLRSSNEKLFF. As DNA, the CDR3 is TGTGCCTCCCTCCGGTCCTCTAATGAAAAACTGTTTTTT.

This sequence joins TRBV14 and TRBJ1-6, with D possibly being TRBD1 (6 bases). With 0 bases removed from V and 10 bases from J, the gap between germline ends came to 13 bases. Looked up from germline, CDR1 is SGHDN and CDR2 is FVKESK. CDR3 size: 15 residues. DNA of the CDR3: TGTGCCAGCAGCCAAGAGAGACAGGCCAGATCACCCCTCCACTTT. The encoded protein is CASSQERQARSPLHF.

This chain connects TRBV19 to TRBJ1-1; 10 bases match TRBD1. Germline CDR1 LNHDA, CDR2 SQIVND (reference sequence). The CDR3 is made up of 15 amino acids. Germline trimming cut 3 bases from V and 10 bases from J; bases unmatched to any gene: 11. CDR3 loop: CASSMTGTGVWGAFF. The CDR3 bases are TGTGCCAGTAGTATGACCGGGACAGGGGTTTGGGGAGCTTTCTTT.

The gene calls are TRBV21-1 and TRBJ2-2. TRBV21-1 is tagged as a pseudogene. The CDR3 has 15 residues. The CDR3 nucleotides read TGTGCCAGCAGTTACAGGGAGGTAAACACCGGGGAGCTGTTTTTT. Residues: CASSYREVNTGELFF.